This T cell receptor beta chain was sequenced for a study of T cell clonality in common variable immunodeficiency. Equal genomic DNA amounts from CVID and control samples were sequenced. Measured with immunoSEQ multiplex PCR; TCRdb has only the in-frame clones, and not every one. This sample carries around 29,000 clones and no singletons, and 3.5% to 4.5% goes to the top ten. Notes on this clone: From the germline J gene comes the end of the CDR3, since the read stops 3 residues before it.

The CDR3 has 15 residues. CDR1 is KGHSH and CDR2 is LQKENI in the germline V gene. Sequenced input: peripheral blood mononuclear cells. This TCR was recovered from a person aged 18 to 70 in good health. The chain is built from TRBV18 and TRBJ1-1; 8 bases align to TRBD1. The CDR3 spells CASSPLGDRIETAFF. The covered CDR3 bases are TGTGCCAGCTCACCATTGGGGGACAGGATCGAGACC.